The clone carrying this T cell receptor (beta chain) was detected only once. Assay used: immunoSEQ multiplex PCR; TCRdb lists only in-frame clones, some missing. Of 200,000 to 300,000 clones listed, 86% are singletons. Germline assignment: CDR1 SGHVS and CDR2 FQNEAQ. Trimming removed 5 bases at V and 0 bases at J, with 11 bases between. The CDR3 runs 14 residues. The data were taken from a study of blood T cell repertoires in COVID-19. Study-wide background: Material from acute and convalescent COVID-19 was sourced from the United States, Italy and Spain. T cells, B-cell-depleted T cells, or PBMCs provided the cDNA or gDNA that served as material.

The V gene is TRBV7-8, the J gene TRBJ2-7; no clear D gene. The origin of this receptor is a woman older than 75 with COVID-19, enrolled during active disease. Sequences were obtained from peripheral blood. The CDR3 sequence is CASSLDSLSYEQYF. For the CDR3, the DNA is TGTGCCAGCAGCCTCGACTCCCTCTCCTACGAGCAGTACTTC.